Listed below are T cell receptor beta chains from one sample, sequenced in a study of human T cells and chemical hapten exposure. From the RACE reads, TCRdb called clonotypes with MiXCR, one entry per CDR3 protein. Of 250,000 or so distinct CDR3 sequences in the sample, approximately 7.5% were seen once. The sample consisted of whole blood, taken in connection with sensitization to the hapten diphenylcyclopropenone (DPC). The source is a man younger than 35 with alopecia areata. Some clones in this sample may be carry-over from other donors' samples. The CDR3 runs from the conserved cysteine through the conserved F or W. The D gene is left open where the match is weak. Clone size, where shown, is once, few, many, or a class for clones that have expanded.

TRBJ1-6 | many | - | TRBV5-6 | CASSLVTAPLHF | TGTGCCAGCAGCTTGGTAACGGCACCCCTCCACTTT
TRBJ2-5 | - | - | TRBV6-6 | CASSYSRVRVQETQYF | TGTGCCAGCAGTTACTCACGGGTTAGAGTCCAAGAGACCCAGTACTTC
TRBJ2-1 | few | - | TRBV6-2/TRBV6-3 | CASAGRPLAGEQFF | TGTGCCAGCGCAGGGAGACCCCTCGCGGGTGAGCAGTTCTTC
TRBJ1-5 | - | TRBD1 | TRBV10-2 | CASGHGQAHPALPQHF | TGCGCCAGCGGACATGGACAGGCACATCCCGCATTGCCCCAGCATTTT
TRBJ2-3 | few | TRBD1 | TRBV7-8 | CASSLFGRGSTDTQYF | TGTGCCAGCAGCTTATTCGGCAGGGGGAGCACAGATACGCAGTATTTT
TRBJ2-2 | - | - | TRBV5-8 | CASSSRTGELFF | TGTGCCAGCAGCTCGAGGACCGGGGAGCTGTTTTTT
TRBJ2-3 | few | TRBD2 | TRBV9 | CASSARIGTSGGPPDTQYF | TGTGCCAGCAGCGCAAGAATAGGGACTAGCGGGGGACCACCAGATACGCAGTATTTT
TRBJ1-1 | - | TRBD1 | TRBV12-3/TRBV12-4 | CASSLTGGRANTEAFF | TGTGCCAGCAGTTTGACAGGGGGTAGGGCGAACACTGAAGCTTTCTTT
TRBJ2-2 | - | TRBD2 | TRBV28 | CASSLREITGELFF | TGTGCCAGCAGTTTGCGGGAGATCACCGGGGAGCTGTTTTTT
TRBJ1-2 | many | - | TRBV4-3 | CASSLTGAFNYGYTF | TGCGCCAGCAGCCTGACAGGAGCCTTTAACTATGGCTACACCTTC
TRBJ1-6 | few | - | TRBV28 | CASSSAGYNSPLHF | TGTGCCAGCAGCTCAGCGGGCTATAATTCACCCCTCCACTTT
TRBJ1-5 | - | - | TRBV7-2 | CASSLAVAQQPQHF | TGTGCCAGCAGCTTAGCCGTAGCCCAGCAGCCCCAGCATTTT
TRBJ2-4 | few | - | TRBV6-1 | CASSERGFEATRGIQYF | TGTGCCAGCAGTGAAAGGGGTTTTGAAGCTACACGGGGCATTCAGTACTTC
TRBJ2-3 | - | - | TRBV5-1 | CASSIVETTDTQYF | TGCGCCAGCTCGATTGTCGAGACGACAGATACGCAGTATTTT
TRBJ2-5 | few | - | TRBV29-1 | CSLYGARETQYF | TGCAGCCTCTATGGGGCCCGAGAGACCCAGTACTTC
TRBJ1-4 | few | TRBD1 | TRBV7-6 | CASSFDREAEKLFF | TGTGCCAGCAGCTTTGACAGGGAAGCTGAAAAACTGTTTTTT
TRBJ1-5 | many | TRBD1 | TRBV7-2 | CASSLEGTGVQPQHF | TGTGCCAGCAGCTTAGAAGGGACAGGGGTACAGCCCCAGCATTTT
TRBJ2-5 | many | - | TRBV5-1 | CASSRTGRGEETQYF | TGCGCCAGCAGCCGAACAGGGAGAGGTGAAGAGACCCAGTACTTC
TRBJ2-1 | many | TRBD1 | TRBV7-3 | CASSSAGQGYNEQFF | TGTGCCAGCAGCTCCGCGGGACAGGGCTACAATGAGCAGTTCTTC
TRBJ1-1 | - | - | TRBV9 | CASSVRLNTEAFF | TGTGCCAGCAGCGTTAGGCTGAACACTGAAGCTTTCTTT
TRBJ1-1 | many | TRBD1 | TRBV5-6 | CASSYGQEMNTEAFF | TGTGCCAGCAGCTACGGACAGGAAATGAACACTGAAGCTTTCTTT
TRBJ1-5 | many | - | TRBV11-2 | CASSLGGGGQPQHF | TGTGCCAGCAGCTTAGGGGGTGGAGGTCAGCCCCAGCATTTT